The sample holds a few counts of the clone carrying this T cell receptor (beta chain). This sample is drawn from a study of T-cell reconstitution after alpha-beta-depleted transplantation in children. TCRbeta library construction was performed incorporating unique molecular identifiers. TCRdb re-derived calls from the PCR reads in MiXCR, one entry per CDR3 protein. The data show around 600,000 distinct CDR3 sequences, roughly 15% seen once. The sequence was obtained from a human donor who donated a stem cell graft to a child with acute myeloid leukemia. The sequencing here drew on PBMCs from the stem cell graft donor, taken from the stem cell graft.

DNA of the CDR3: TGTGCCTGGAGTCACCGGACAGAAGCCAACTATGGCTACACCTTC. It specifies CAWSHRTEANYGYTF. The chain employs TRBV30 and TRBJ1-2, with D maybe TRBD1 (6 bases). Between the trimmed V and J ends, which lost 2 bases and 2 bases, there was a span of 15 bases. This CDR3 region has 15 residues. Germline values: CDR1 GTSNPN, CDR2 SVGIG (reference sequence).